This paragraph covers one T cell receptor (beta chain) sequence. Per the original data handling: From reference gene primer amplification, estimates of nucleated cell counts were derived. Sequencing was performed with immunoSEQ multiplex PCR; in TCRdb, only in-frame clones are kept and a portion is missing. D and trimming come from the DNA, and the V and J calls and clone size come from that table. This table has 100,000 to 150,000 clones, roughly 92% appearing once. These data are taken from a study of blood T cell repertoires in COVID-19. Looking at the study overall: Specimens from acute and convalescent COVID-19 originated in the United States, Italy and Spain. In each case, the material was cDNA or gDNA derived from T cells, B-cell-depleted T cells, or PBMCs.

The V segment lost 5 bases and the J segment 5 bases; nucleotides outside the gene matches: 18. CDR1 and CDR2 (germline): SGHTA, FQGNSA. This CDR3 is built from 18 residues. In Seattle, patients joined the study during active infection and were tracked longitudinally. V and J are TRBV7-2 and TRBJ2-1; TRBD2 agrees at 7 bases. Sequenced material: peripheral blood. This sequence was found in a middle-aged man with COVID-19, enrolled during active disease. The CDR3: CASSPSPGLVVDDNEQFF. CDR3 DNA sequence: TGTGCCAGCAGCCCAAGCCCCGGACTAGTCGTCGATGACAATGAGCAGTTCTTC.